This TCR beta chain derives from a study of identical twins. MiXCR, run by TCRdb on the 5' RACE reads, gives a single entry per CDR3 protein. The sample shows about 200,000 distinct CDR3 sequences, around 15% of them seen only once. CDR3 length equals 10 residues. V was trimmed by 7 bases and J by 4 bases, leaving 4 bases between them. From germline, CDR1 is SGDLS and CDR2 YYNGEE. No donor was unhealthy or non-Caucasian. Notes on this clonotype: Antigen specificity is unknown.

Study-wide results and limits: The same donors were not followed; conclusions instead depended on cross-sectional statistical analysis.

A further study also used this sample, focusing on T cells expressing NK-cell markers. That source notes: In several experiments, sorting was restricted to alpha-beta TCR T cells by an anti-gamma-delta TCR antibody.

The chain joins TRBV9 to TRBJ2-3; D remains ambiguous. Sample: CD8+ T cells sorted from blood. The sequence came from a woman between 18 and 30 years old in good health. DNA for the CDR3: TGTGCCAGCGGACCAGATACGCAGTATTTT. Amino acids: CASGPDTQYF.